One and the same sample provided the 29 T cell receptor beta chains below, sequenced in a study of technical replicates of blood from several donors. Produced via immunoSEQ multiplex PCR; TCRdb's table is partial and in-frame only. The table has roughly 80,000 clones, 70% to 90% seen once. The source material was T cells isolated from PBMCs. The receptors were sampled from a human donor in good health.

The sample holds a few counts of this clone. CDR3 in amino acids: CSARDSQGSNYGYTF. In DNA, the CDR3 is TGCAGCGCCCGGGACAGCCAAGGCTCTAACTATGGCTACACCTTC. This chain joins TRBV29-1 and TRBJ1-2; 7 positions match TRBD1. J was trimmed by 0 bases and V by 7 bases; bases with no gene match: 11. Germline CDR1 and CDR2: SQVTM and ANQGSEA. The CDR3 is 15 residues long.

In this sample, this clone turned up a few times. V is TRBV7-3 and J is TRBJ1-3, with D maybe TRBD1 (5 bases). Per the germline V gene, CDR1 is SGHTA and CDR2 is FQGTGA. This CDR3 is 16 amino acids long. The V gene lost 2 bases and the J gene lost 0 bases, with 11 bases spanning the gap. The DNA for the CDR3 is TGTGCCAGCAGCTTACGGGGGGAGAGCTCTGGAAACACCATATATTTT. Amino acids: CASSLRGESSGNTIYF.

The V gene is TRBV6-5, the J gene TRBJ1-5; D is undetermined. CDR1 is MNHEY, CDR2 SVGAGI, per germline. V shed 5 bases and J shed 4 bases, with 6 bases lying between them. The CDR3 runs to 12 residues. Here the CDR3 reads CASSTYNQPQHF. DNA for the CDR3: TGTGCCAGCAGTACTTATAATCAGCCCCAGCATTTT.

The chain recombines TRBV13 with TRBJ1-5; D call uncertain. Trimming cost V 2 bases and J 4 bases, with 6 bases left between them. The CDR3 length is 13 residues. Germline values: CDR1 PRHDT, CDR2 FYEKMQ (reference sequence). In DNA form, the CDR3 reads TGTGCCAGCAGCTTAACGGGTAATCAGCCCCAGCATTTT. Translated, it gives CASSLTGNQPQHF.

V gene TRBV6-5 combines with J gene TRBJ2-7; TRBD1 aligns across 7 bases. V was clipped by 6 bases and J by 6 bases; unmatched bases: 8. The CDR3 covers 13 residues. Per the germline V gene, CDR1 is MNHEY and CDR2 is SVGAGI. The chain's CDR3 is CASSATGSGEQYF. The CDR3 DNA reads TGTGCCAGCAGCGCGACAGGGTCGGGCGAGCAGTACTTC.

The CDR3 sequence is CASSQGPFTDTQYF. As DNA, the CDR3 is TGCGCCAGCAGCCAAGGTCCCTTCACAGATACGCAGTATTTT. The J gene is TRBJ2-3, the V gene TRBV4-1, with D unresolved. Germline V lookup: CDR1 MGHRA, CDR2 YSYEKL. This CDR3 has 14 residues. The V end lost 1 base, the J end lost 2 bases, and 7 bases lay between the germline ends.

The chain joins TRBV5-3 to TRBJ1-5; the match to TRBD1 covers 9 bases. TRBV5-3 carries the ORF label, with uncertain function. The CDR3 is 16 residues long. Germline trimming cut 2 bases from V and 8 bases from J; bases unmatched to any gene: 11. CDR3 in amino acids: CARSFGQGHVVEPQHF. The CDR3 DNA reads TGTGCCAGAAGCTTTGGACAGGGGCATGTGGTTGAGCCCCAGCATTTT.

The chain uses TRBV19 and TRBJ2-5, with a weak D call TRBD1 (5 bases). The CDR3 has 13 residues. From germline, CDR1 is LNHDA and CDR2 SQIVND (reference sequence). Deletions cut 6 bases from V and 1 base from J, with 9 bases between. DNA for the CDR3: TGTGCCAGTAGCCAGGGTCCCCAAGAGACCCAGTACTTC. Translating gives CASSQGPQETQYF.

CDR3 bases: TGTGCCAGCAGTCCGCCACAACAGGGGGGGTATCAGCCCCAGCATTTT. It specifies CASSPPQQGGYQPQHF. The J gene is TRBJ1-5, the V gene TRBV6-6; 8 bases map to TRBD1. V was pared by 5 bases and J by 5 bases, with 11 bases of the junction left unmatched. CDR1 is MNHNY, CDR2 SVGAGI, per germline (reference sequence). CDR3 length: 16 residues.

This clone was detected once. The chain employs TRBV10-3 and TRBJ2-7; D may be TRBD2 (6 bases). The CDR3 totals 14 residues. Germline CDR1 is ENHRY and CDR2 is SYGVKD. With 0 bases removed from V and 3 bases from J, the gap between germline ends came to 9 bases. CDR3 protein: CAISESRDFYEQYF. CDR3 nucleotide sequence: TGTGCCATCAGTGAGTCAAGGGACTTCTACGAGCAGTACTTC.

This sequence joins TRBV6-6 and TRBJ2-4; TRBD1 is a possible D gene (6 bases). Germline V gene sequence: CDR1 MNHNY, CDR2 SVGAGI (reference sequence). This CDR3 is 13 amino acids long. Trimming took off 8 bases at V and 5 bases at J, with 13 bases between the two ends. In DNA, the CDR3 is TGTGCCAGCTTTAGGGACACGGAAAACATTCAGTACTTC. Translated, it gives CASFRDTENIQYF.

This clone was seen only a few times. This chain joins TRBV10-3 and TRBJ1-3, with 7 bases identical to TRBD1. This CDR3 is built from 15 residues. The V segment lost 10 bases and the J segment 2 bases; nucleotides outside the gene matches: 11. The germline V gene has CDR1 ENHRY and CDR2 SYGVKD. The CDR3 sequence is CATQGGVGPGNTIYF. In nucleotides, the CDR3 is TGTGCCACGCAGGGGGGAGTTGGTCCTGGAAACACCATATATTTT.

The V and J genes are TRBV5-1 and TRBJ1-1; 12 bases are a match to TRBD1. The V gene's germline CDR1 is SGHRS and CDR2 YFSETQ. The CDR3 is 15 amino acids. V was clipped by 4 bases and J by 7 bases; unmatched bases: 8. The CDR3 sequence: CASSPGTGGTCEAFF. CDR3 sequence (DNA): TGCGCCAGCAGCCCCGGGACAGGGGGCACATGTGAAGCTTTCTTT.

The V call is TRBV27, the J call TRBJ1-5, with D possibly being TRBD1 (5 bases). CDR3 length: 14 residues. Germline V lookup: CDR1 MNHEY, CDR2 SMNVEV (reference sequence). V shed 5 bases and J shed 5 bases, with 13 bases lying between them. CDR3 nucleotides: TGTGCCAGCAGTGAGACAGATACTTATCAGCCCCAGCATTTT. The encoded protein is CASSETDTYQPQHF.

The rearrangement joins TRBV19 to TRBJ1-5; D is undetermined. Germline V gene sequence: CDR1 LNHDA, CDR2 SQIVND (reference sequence). CDR3 length: 15 residues. The V end was cut by 6 bases, the J end by 4 bases, with 16 bases between. The CDR3 loop is CASRMTLSANQPQHF. The CDR3 bases are TGTGCCAGTAGGATGACTCTCAGCGCTAATCAGCCCCAGCATTTT.

This clone was observed once. The chain links TRBV19 to TRBJ2-7, with 9 nucleotides matching TRBD1. V shed 1 base, J shed 6 bases, and the junction held 10 bases outside the gene matches. This CDR3 comprises 16 residues. The germline CDR1 and CDR2 sequences are LNHDA and SQIVND (reference sequence). The CDR3 DNA is TGTGCCAGTAGTATAGGGACAGGGGATATAGCTGGCGAGCAGTACTTC. This sequence encodes CASSIGTGDIAGEQYF. Full variable domain (missing parts from reference TRBV19 and TRBJ2-7): DGGITQSPKYLFRKEGQNVTLSCEQNLNHDAMYWYRQDPGQGLRLIYYSQIVNDFQKGDIAEGYSVSREKKESFPLTVTSAQKNPTAFYLCASSIGTGDIAGEQYFGPGTRLTVT.

The chain has TRBV19 and TRBJ2-2, with 8 bases lining up with TRBD2. Germline CDR1 and CDR2: LNHDA and SQIVND (reference sequence). CDR3 size: 17 residues. The junction had 10 bases not matched to a gene; V was cut back by 3 bases and J by 4 bases. The CDR3 sequence is CASSIGSREGPTGELFF. As DNA, the CDR3 is TGTGCCAGTAGTATTGGATCCCGGGAGGGCCCCACCGGGGAGCTGTTTTTT.

The CDR3 sequence: CASRRTGLDEQYF. CDR3 DNA: TGTGCCAGCAGACGTACAGGGCTGGACGAGCAGTACTTC. V usage is TRBV27 and J usage is TRBJ2-7, with a tentative D call TRBD1 (6 bases). The CDR3 runs to 13 residues. The germline V gene has CDR1 MNHEY and CDR2 SMNVEV (reference sequence). V lost 6 bases to trimming and J lost 5 bases, with 14 bases between them.

This chain links TRBV19 with TRBJ1-5; 10 bases line up with TRBD1. The CDR3 loop spans 15 amino acids. Trimming cost V 6 bases and J 5 bases; bases outside gene matches: 7. CDR1 LNHDA and CDR2 SQIVND come from the germline V gene (reference sequence). The CDR3 loop reads CASSLGQGFDQPQHF. The CDR3 DNA reads TGTGCCAGTAGCCTGGGACAGGGGTTCGATCAGCCCCAGCATTTT. Looking up the rest from reference TRBV19 and TRBJ1-5 gives the full variable domain: DGGITQSPKYLFRKEGQNVTLSCEQNLNHDAMYWYRQDPGQGLRLIYYSQIVNDFQKGDIAEGYSVSREKKESFPLTVTSAQKNPTAFYLCASSLGQGFDQPQHFGDGTRLSIL.

This chain joins TRBV5-1 and TRBJ2-3; 9 bases line up with TRBD2. The CDR3 covers 15 residues. J lost 5 bases, V lost 0 bases, and 4 bases had no gene match. Germline loops: CDR1 SGHRS, CDR2 YFSETQ. For the CDR3, the DNA is TGCGCCAGCAGCTTGGAGGGACTAGCCCGAGATACGCAGTATTTT. Encoded protein: CASSLEGLARDTQYF.

The chain recombines TRBV4-2 with TRBJ2-1; 8 nucleotides match TRBD1. Unmatched junction bases numbered 8, after V lost 0 bases and J lost 7 bases. CDR1 LGHNA and CDR2 YNFKEQ come from the germline V gene. The CDR3 spans 16 residues. CDR3 residues: CASSQDPQGGGNEQFF. The CDR3 DNA follows: TGTGCCAGCAGCCAAGACCCACAGGGGGGTGGGAATGAGCAGTTCTTC.

The chain uses TRBV30 and TRBJ2-3; no reliable D call. This CDR3 region has 12 residues. The germline V and J ends were trimmed by 2 bases and 4 bases, with 7 bases remaining between them. From germline, CDR1 is GTSNPN and CDR2 SVGIG (reference sequence). The CDR3 spells CAWSFLADTQYF. The CDR3, as DNA: TGTGCCTGGAGTTTCCTCGCAGATACGCAGTATTTT.

The rearrangement joins TRBV27 to TRBJ1-1; 10 bases fit TRBD1. V trimming: 8 bases; J trimming: 0 bases; junction bases outside the gene matches: 12. Germline lookup yields CDR1 MNHEY and CDR2 SMNVEV (reference sequence). The CDR3 runs to 17 residues. The chain's CDR3 is CASFSQTGGPMNTEAFF. In nucleotides, the CDR3 is TGTGCCAGCTTTTCCCAGACAGGGGGCCCCATGAACACTGAAGCTTTCTTT.

The J gene is TRBJ1-1, the V gene TRBV5-1, with D perhaps matching TRBD1 (6 bases). In germline, CDR1 is SGHRS, CDR2 YFSETQ. The CDR3 extends over 15 amino acids. Trimming removed 1 base at V and 3 bases at J, with 13 bases between. CDR3 sequence reads: CASSLSGGEDTEAFF. The CDR3 DNA sequence: TGCGCCAGCAGCTTGAGCGGGGGCGAGGACACTGAAGCTTTCTTT.

V and J are TRBV19 and TRBJ2-1, with 11 bases aligning to TRBD2. The CDR3 contains 18 residues. Germline assignment: CDR1 LNHDA and CDR2 SQIVND (reference sequence). V lost 0 bases to trimming and J lost 4 bases; unmatched junction nucleotides: 8. This CDR3 reads CASSIDLYASGRYNEQFF. The CDR3 DNA reads TGTGCCAGTAGTATAGATCTATATGCTAGCGGGAGGTACAATGAGCAGTTCTTC.

This clone was recorded once. The V and J genes are TRBV29-1 and TRBJ2-5, with a weak D call TRBD2 (6 bases). This CDR3 has 14 residues. The germline gives CDR1 SQVTM, CDR2 ANQGSEA. Trimming took off 6 bases at V and 5 bases at J, with 19 bases between the two ends. This CDR3 reads CSVDHPLAWETQYF. In DNA form, the CDR3 reads TGCAGCGTCGACCACCCCCTAGCGTGGGAGACCCAGTACTTC.

This chain uses TRBV6-5 with TRBJ1-5, with D possibly matching TRBD1 (5 bases). The germline gives CDR1 MNHEY, CDR2 SVGAGI. The V end was cut by 8 bases, the J end by 5 bases, with 13 bases between. This CDR3 is built from 13 residues. CDR3 coding DNA: TGTGCCAGCGGAAAAGGGGCGCATCAGCCCCAGCATTTT. This sequence encodes CASGKGAHQPQHF.

The genes are TRBV28 and TRBJ1-2, with D tentatively TRBD1 (5 bases). Germline loops: CDR1 MDHEN, CDR2 SYDVKM. Trimming took 2 bases from V and 3 from J, leaving 16 bases between them. The CDR3 is made up of 16 amino acids. CDR3 protein: CASSLIDGGGDYGYTF. CDR3 sequence (DNA): TGTGCCAGCAGTTTAATCGACGGCGGGGGAGACTATGGCTACACCTTC.

The chain uses TRBV7-3 and TRBJ2-3; weak D call: TRBD2 (6 bases). V was clipped by 4 bases and J by 3 bases, with 11 bases between them. Germline V gives CDR1 SGHTA, CDR2 FQGTGA. This CDR3 region has 14 residues. The DNA of the CDR3 is TGTGCCAGCAGCTGGAGGGCCTCAACAGATACGCAGTATTTT. It specifies CASSWRASTDTQYF.